The entry that follows covers one TCR beta chain sequence. These data originate in a study of blood T cell repertoires in COVID-19. CDR3 size: 15 residues. Germline V lookup: CDR1 SGHTA, CDR2 FQGNSA. With V trimmed by 4 bases and J by 6 bases, 3 bases remained unmatched. Sequencing was performed with immunoSEQ multiplex PCR; in TCRdb, only in-frame clones are kept and a portion is missing. The sample has 130,000 to 150,000 clones, 70% to 85% seen once. The chain uses TRBV7-2 and TRBJ2-1; 13 positions match TRBD2. This TCR derives from a woman aged 80 or older in a cohort sampled during active or convalescent COVID-19. Sample: peripheral blood. Here the CDR3 DNA reads TGTGCCAGCAGCTCCGGGACTAGCGGGGTCAATGAGCAGTTCTTC. Protein: CASSSGTSGVNEQFF.